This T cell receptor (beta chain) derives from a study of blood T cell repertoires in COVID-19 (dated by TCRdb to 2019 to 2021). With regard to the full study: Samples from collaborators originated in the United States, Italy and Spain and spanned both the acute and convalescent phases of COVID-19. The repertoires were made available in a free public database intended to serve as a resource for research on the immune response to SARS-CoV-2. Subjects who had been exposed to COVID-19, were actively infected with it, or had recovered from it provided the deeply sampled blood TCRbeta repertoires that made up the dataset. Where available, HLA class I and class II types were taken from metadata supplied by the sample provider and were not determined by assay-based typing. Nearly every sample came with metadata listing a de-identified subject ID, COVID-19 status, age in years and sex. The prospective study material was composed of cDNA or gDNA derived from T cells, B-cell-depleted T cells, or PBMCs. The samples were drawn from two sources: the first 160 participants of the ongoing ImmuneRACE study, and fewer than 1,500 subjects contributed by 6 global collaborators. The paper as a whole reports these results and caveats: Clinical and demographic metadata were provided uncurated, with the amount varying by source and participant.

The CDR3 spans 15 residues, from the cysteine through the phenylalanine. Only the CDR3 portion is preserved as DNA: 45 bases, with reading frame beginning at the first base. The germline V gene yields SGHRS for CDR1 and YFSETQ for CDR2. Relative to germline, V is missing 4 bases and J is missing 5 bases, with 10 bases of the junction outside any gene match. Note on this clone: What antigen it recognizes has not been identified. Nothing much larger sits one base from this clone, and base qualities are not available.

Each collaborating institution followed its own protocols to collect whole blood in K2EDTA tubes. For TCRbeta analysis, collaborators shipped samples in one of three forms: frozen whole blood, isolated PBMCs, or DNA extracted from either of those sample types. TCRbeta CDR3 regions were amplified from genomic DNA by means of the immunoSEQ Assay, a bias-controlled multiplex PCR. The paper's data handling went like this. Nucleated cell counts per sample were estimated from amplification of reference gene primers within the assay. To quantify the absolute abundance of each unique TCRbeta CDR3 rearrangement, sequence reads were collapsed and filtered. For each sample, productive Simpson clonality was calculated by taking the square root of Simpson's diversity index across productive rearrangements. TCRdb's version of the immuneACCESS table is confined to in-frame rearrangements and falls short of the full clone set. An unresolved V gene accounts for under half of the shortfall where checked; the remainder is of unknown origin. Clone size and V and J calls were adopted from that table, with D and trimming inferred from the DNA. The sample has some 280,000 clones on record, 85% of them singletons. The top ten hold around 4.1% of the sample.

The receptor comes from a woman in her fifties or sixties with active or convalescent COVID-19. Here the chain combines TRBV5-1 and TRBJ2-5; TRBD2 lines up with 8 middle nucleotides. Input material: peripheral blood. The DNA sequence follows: TGCGCCAGCAGCCCGCGGGTAGCGGGACTGGAGACCCAGTACTTC. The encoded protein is CASSPRVAGLETQYF.